Shown below are 5 T cell receptor beta chains from a single sample sequenced in a study of cytomegalovirus exposure and HLA in healthy donors. The repertoire was sequenced with immunoSEQ multiplex PCR; TCRdb's copy has only in-frame clones and lacks some. This sample has some 210,000 clones, with less than 90% found just once. Sequencing was carried out using PBMCs. The origin of the receptors is a young woman in good health and CMV-seronegative.

The chain combines TRBV4-1 with TRBJ2-7; D may be TRBD1 (6 bases). Trimming shortened V by 1 base and J by 2 bases, and 12 bases separated the two germline ends. CDR1 is MGHRA and CDR2 is YSYEKL in the germline V gene. This CDR3 is built from 15 residues. The CDR3: CASSQVRGRTYEQYF. CDR3 nucleotides: TGCGCCAGCAGCCAAGTCAGGGGAAGAACCTACGAGCAGTACTTC.

This clone was detected once. The V gene is TRBV27, the J gene TRBJ2-1; TRBD2 aligns across 10 bases. V lost 10 bases, J lost 3 bases, and 6 bases stayed unmatched. The CDR3 is made up of 14 amino acids. The germline V gene has CDR1 MNHEY and CDR2 SMNVEV (reference sequence). CDR3 in DNA: TGTGCCACCGCAAGCGGGAGGGGCTACAATGAGCAGTTCTTC. This sequence encodes CATASGRGYNEQFF.

J is TRBJ2-7 and V is TRBV7-2; 7 bases are a match to TRBD1. The germline V gene encodes CDR1 SGHTA and CDR2 FQGNSA. The CDR3 spans 15 residues. The V segment lost 5 bases and the J segment 1 base; nucleotides outside the gene matches: 8. This chain's CDR3 is CASSGGTASSYEQYF. Here the CDR3 DNA reads TGTGCCAGCAGCGGTGGGACAGCATCGTCCTACGAGCAGTACTTC.

The chain links TRBV29-1 to TRBJ2-7; D is perhaps TRBD2 (6 bases). This CDR3 comprises 14 residues. The V gene lost 4 bases and the J gene lost 0 bases, with 13 bases spanning the gap. CDR1 is SQVTM, CDR2 ANQGSEA, per germline. CDR3 sequence reads: CSVVPTGSSYEQYF. The DNA of the CDR3 is TGCAGCGTTGTCCCCACCGGGAGCTCCTACGAGCAGTACTTC.

In its sample, this clone was seen once. The chain is built from TRBV28 and TRBJ1-2, with 8 positions matching TRBD1. The CDR3 covers 14 residues. V lost 5 bases to trimming and J lost 4 bases; unmatched junction nucleotides: 6. CDR1 and CDR2 from the germline V gene are MDHEN and SYDVKM. CDR3 DNA: TGTGCCAGCAGTACCCCCGGGACAGGCTATGGCTACACCTTC. Encoded protein: CASSTPGTGYGYTF.